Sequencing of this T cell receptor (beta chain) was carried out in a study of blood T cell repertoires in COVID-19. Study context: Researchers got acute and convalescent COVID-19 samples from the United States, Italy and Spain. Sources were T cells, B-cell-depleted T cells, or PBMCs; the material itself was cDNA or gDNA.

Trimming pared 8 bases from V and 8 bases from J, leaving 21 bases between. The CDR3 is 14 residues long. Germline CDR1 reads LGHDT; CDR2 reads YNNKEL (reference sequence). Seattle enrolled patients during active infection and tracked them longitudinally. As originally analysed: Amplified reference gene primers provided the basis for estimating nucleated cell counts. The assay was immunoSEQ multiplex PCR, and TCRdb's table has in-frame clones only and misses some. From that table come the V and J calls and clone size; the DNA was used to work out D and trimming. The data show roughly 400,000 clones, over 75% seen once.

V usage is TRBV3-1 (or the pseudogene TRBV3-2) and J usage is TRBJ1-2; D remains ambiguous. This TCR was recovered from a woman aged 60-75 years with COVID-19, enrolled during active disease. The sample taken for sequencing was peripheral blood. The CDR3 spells CASGTWAREGGYTF. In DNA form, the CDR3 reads TGTGCCAGCGGAACCTGGGCCCGAGAGGGAGGCTACACCTTC.